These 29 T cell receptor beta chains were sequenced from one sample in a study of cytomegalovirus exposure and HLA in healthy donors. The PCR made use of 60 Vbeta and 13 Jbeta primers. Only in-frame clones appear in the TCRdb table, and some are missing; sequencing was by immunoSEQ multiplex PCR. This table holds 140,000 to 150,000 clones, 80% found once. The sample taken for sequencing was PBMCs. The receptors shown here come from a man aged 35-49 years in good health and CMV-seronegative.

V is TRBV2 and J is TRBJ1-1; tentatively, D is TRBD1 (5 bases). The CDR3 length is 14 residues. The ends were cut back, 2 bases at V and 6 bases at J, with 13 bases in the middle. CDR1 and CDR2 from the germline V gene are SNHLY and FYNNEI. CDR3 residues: CASSEYLGAAEAFF. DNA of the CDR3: TGTGCCAGCAGTGAATATTTAGGGGCGGCTGAAGCTTTCTTT.

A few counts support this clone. In DNA, the CDR3 is TGCGCCAGCGGACAGGGAACTAATGAAAAACTGTTTTTT. This encodes CASGQGTNEKLFF. V gene TRBV5-1 combines with J gene TRBJ1-4; 8 bases align to TRBD1. Germline V CDR1 and CDR2: SGHRS, YFSETQ. V shed 7 bases, J shed 1 base, and the junction held 0 bases outside the gene matches. The CDR3 is 13 amino acids.

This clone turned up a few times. The DNA of the CDR3 is TGTGCCAGCAGTCAGGGGTGGAACACTGAAGCTTTCTTT. Protein sequence: CASSQGWNTEAFF. This chain links TRBV2 with TRBJ1-1; maybe TRBD1 (6 bases). Trimming stripped 5 bases from V and 1 base from J, with 8 bases between. Germline CDR1 is SNHLY and CDR2 is FYNNEI. This CDR3 has 13 amino acids.

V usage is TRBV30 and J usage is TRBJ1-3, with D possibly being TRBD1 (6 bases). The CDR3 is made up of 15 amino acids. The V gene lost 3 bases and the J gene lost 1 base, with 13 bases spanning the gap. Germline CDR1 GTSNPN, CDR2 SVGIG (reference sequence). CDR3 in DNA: TGTGCCTGGAGCGCCGTACAGGGATCTGGAAACACCATATATTTT. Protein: CAWSAVQGSGNTIYF.

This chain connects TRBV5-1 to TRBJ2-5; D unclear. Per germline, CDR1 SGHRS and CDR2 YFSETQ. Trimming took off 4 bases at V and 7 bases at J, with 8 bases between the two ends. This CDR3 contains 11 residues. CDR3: CASSLPGTQYF. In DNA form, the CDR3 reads TGCGCCAGCAGCCTCCCAGGGACCCAGTACTTC.

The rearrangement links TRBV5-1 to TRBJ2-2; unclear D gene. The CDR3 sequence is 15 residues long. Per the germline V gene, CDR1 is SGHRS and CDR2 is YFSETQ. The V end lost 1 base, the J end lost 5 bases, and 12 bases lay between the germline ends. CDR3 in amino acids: CASSLLSELTGELFF. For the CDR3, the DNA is TGCGCCAGCAGCTTGTTATCGGAGTTGACCGGGGAGCTGTTTTTT.

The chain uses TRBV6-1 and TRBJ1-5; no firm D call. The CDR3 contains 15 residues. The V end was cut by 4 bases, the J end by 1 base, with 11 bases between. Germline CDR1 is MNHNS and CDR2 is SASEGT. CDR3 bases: TGTGCCAGCAGTGTGCAGGCGACAAGCAATCAGCCCCAGCATTTT. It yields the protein CASSVQATSNQPQHF.

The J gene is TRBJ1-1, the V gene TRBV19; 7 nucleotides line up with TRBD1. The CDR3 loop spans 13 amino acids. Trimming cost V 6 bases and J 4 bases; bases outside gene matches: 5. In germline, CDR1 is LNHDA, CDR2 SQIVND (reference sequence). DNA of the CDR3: TGTGCCAGTAGGGACAGGCCCCCCACTGAAGCTTTCTTT. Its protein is CASRDRPPTEAFF.

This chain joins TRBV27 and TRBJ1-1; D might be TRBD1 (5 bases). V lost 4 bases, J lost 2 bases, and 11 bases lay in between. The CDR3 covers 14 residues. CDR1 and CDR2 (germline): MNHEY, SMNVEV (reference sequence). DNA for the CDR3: TGTGCCAGCAGTTCCAAGACAGCTAACACTGAAGCTTTCTTT. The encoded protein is CASSSKTANTEAFF.

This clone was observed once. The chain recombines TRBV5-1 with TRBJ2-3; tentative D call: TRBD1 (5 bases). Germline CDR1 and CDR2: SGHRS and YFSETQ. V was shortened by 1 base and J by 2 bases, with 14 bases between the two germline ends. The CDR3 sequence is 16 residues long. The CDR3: CASSLKQVPTTDTQYF. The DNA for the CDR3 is TGCGCCAGCAGCTTGAAACAGGTTCCGACCACAGATACGCAGTATTTT. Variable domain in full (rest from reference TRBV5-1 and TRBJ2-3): KAGVTQTPRYLIKTRGQQVTLSCSPISGHRSVSWYQQTPGQGLQFLFEYFSETQRNKGNFPGRFSGRQFSNSRSEMNVSTLELGDSALYLCASSLKQVPTTDTQYFGPGTRLTVL.

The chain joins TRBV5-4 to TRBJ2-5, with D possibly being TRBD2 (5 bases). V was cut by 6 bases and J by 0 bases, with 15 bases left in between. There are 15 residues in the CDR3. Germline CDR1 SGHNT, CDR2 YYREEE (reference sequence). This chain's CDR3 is CASNSGEGYQETQYF. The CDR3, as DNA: TGTGCCAGCAACAGTGGAGAGGGTTACCAAGAGACCCAGTACTTC.

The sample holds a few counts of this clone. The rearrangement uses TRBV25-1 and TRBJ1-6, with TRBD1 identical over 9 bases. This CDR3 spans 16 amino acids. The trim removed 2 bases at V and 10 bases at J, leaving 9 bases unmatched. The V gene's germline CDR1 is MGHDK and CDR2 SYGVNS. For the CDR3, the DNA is TGTGCCAGCAGTGAACCTATACAGGGGGCACAGTCACCCCTCCACTTT. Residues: CASSEPIQGAQSPLHF.

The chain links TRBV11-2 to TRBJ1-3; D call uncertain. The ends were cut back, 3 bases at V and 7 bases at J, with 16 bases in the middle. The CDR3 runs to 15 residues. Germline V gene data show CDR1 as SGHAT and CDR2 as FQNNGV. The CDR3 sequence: CASSFPLVLENTIYF. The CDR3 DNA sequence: TGTGCCAGCAGCTTCCCCCTCGTTCTGGAGAACACCATATATTTT.

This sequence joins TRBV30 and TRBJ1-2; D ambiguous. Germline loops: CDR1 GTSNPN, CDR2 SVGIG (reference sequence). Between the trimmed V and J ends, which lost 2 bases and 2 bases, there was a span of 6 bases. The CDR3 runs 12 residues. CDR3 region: CAWSTVNYGYTF. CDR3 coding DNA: TGTGCCTGGAGTACGGTAAACTATGGCTACACCTTC.

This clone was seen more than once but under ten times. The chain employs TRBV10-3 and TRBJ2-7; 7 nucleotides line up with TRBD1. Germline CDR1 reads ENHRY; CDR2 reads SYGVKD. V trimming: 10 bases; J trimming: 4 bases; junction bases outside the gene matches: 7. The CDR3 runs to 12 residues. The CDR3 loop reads CANSGTDYEQYF. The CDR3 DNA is TGTGCCAACTCCGGGACAGATTACGAGCAGTACTTC.

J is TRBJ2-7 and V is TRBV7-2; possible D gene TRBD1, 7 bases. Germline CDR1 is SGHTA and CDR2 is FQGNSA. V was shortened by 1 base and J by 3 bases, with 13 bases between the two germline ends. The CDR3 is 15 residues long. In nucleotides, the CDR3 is TGTGCCAGCAGCTTAGACGGCCAGGGGGGCTACGAGCAGTACTTC. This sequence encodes CASSLDGQGGYEQYF. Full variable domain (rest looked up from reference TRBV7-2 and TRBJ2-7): GAGVSQSPSNKVTEKGKDVELRCDPISGHTALYWYRQSLGQGLEFLIYFQGNSAPDKSGLPSDRFSAERTGGSVSTLTIQRTQQEDSAVYLCASSLDGQGGYEQYFGPGTRLTVT.

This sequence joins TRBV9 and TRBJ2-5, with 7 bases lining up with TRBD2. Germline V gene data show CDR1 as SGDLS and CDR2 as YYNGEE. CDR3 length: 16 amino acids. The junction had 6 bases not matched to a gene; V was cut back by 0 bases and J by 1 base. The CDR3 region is CASSVEGLAGQETQYF. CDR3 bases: TGTGCCAGCAGCGTAGAGGGGTTAGCGGGCCAAGAGACCCAGTACTTC.

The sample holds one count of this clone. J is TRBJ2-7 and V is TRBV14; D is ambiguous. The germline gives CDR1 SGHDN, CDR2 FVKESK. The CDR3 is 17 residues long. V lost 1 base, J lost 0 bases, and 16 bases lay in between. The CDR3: CASSQVFSSISSYEQYF. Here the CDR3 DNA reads TGTGCCAGCAGCCAAGTTTTTTCCTCGATTAGCTCCTACGAGCAGTACTTC.

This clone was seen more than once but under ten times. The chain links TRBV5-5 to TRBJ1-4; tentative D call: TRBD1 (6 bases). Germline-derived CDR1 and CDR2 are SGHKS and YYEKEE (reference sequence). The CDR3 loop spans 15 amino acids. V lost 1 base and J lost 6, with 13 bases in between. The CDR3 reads CASSLWAGVDEKLFF. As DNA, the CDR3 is TGTGCCAGCAGCTTGTGGGCAGGGGTGGATGAAAAACTGTTTTTT.

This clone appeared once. The CDR3 here is CASSLGYGAQNEQFF. As DNA, the CDR3 is TGTGCCAGCAGCCTCGGCTATGGGGCCCAAAATGAGCAGTTCTTC. The chain couples TRBV7-3 to TRBJ2-1, with D possibly being TRBD1 (5 bases). Trimming removed 5 bases from V and 7 bases from J, with 18 bases in between. The germline CDR1 and CDR2 sequences are SGHTA and FQGTGA. CDR3 size: 15 residues. Full variable domain (remainder filled in from reference TRBV7-3 and TRBJ2-1): GAGVSQTPSNKVTEKGKYVELRCDPISGHTALYWYRQSLGQGPEFLIYFQGTGAADDSGLPNDRFFAVRPEGSVSTLKIQRTERGDSAVYLCASSLGYGAQNEQFFGPGTRLTVL.

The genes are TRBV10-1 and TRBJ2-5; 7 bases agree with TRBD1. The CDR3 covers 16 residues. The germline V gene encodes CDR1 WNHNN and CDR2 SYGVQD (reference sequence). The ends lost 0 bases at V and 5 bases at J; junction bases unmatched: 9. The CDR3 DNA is TGCGCCAGCAGTGAGTCCCGACAGGGTAACGGGGAGACCCAGTACTTC. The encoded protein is CASSESRQGNGETQYF.

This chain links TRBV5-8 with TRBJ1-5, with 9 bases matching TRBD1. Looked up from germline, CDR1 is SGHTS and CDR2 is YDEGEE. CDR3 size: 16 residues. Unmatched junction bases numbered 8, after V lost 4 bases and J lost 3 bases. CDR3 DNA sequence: TGTGCCAGCAGCACGGGACAGGGCACCTACAATCAGCCCCAGCATTTT. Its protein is CASSTGQGTYNQPQHF.

This chain's CDR3 is CASSTDHRGRRNYGYTF. CDR3 nucleotides: TGTGCCAGTAGTACCGACCACAGGGGGCGCAGAAACTATGGCTACACCTTC. This chain links TRBV19 with TRBJ1-2; TRBD1 agrees at 9 bases. Losses at the gene ends were 4 bases for V and 2 bases for J; bases not matched to a gene: 11. The CDR3 length is 17 residues. Germline CDR1 LNHDA, CDR2 SQIVND (reference sequence).

The CDR3 nucleotides read TGTGCCAGCAGCTACCAACCCCTCACTAGGAGCTCCTACGAGCAGTACTTC. Translating gives CASSYQPLTRSSYEQYF. The chain couples TRBV7-2 to TRBJ2-7; tentatively, D is TRBD2 (5 bases). The CDR3 covers 17 residues. Trimming removed 4 bases from V and 0 bases from J, with 19 bases in between. Germline V gives CDR1 SGHTA, CDR2 FQGNSA.

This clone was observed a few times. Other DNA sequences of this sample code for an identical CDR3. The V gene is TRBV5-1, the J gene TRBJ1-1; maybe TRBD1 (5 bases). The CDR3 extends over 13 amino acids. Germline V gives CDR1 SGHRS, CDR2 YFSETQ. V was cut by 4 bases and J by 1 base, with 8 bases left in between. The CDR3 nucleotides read TGCGCCAGCAGCAGGGGCCAGAACACTGAAGCTTTCTTT. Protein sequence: CASSRGQNTEAFF.

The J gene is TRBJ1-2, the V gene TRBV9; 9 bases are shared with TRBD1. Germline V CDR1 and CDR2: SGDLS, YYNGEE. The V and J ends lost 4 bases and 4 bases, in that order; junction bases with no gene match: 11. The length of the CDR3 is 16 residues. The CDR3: CASSSGGGTGSYGYTF. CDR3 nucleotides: TGTGCCAGCAGCTCAGGGGGCGGGACAGGGTCCTATGGCTACACCTTC. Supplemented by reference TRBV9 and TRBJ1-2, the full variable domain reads DSGVTQTPKHLITATGQRVTLRCSPRSGDLSVYWYQQSLDQGLQFLIQYYNGEERAKGNILERFSAQQFPDLHSELNLSSLELGDSALYFCASSSGGGTGSYGYTFGSGTRLTVV.

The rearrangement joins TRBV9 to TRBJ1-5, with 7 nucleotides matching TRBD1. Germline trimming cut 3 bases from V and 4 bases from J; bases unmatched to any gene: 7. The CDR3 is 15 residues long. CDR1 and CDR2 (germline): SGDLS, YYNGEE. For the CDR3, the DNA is TGTGCCAGCAGCGCCGAGGGGGCTCCGAATCAGCCCCAGCATTTT. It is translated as CASSAEGAPNQPQHF.

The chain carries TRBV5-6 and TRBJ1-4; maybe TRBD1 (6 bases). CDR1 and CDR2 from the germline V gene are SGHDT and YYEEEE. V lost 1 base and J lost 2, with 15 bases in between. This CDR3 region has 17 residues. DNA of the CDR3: TGTGCCAGCAGCTTGTTGAACAGGGAAGAGACTAATGAAAAACTGTTTTTT. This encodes CASSLLNREETNEKLFF.

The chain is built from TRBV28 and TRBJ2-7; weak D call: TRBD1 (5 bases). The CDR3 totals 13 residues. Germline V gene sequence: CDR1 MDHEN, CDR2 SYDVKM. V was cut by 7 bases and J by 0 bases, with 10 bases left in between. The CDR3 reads CASMVDNSYEQYF. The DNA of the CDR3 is TGTGCCAGCATGGTGGACAACTCCTACGAGCAGTACTTC.